These 16 T cell receptor beta chains share one sample of origin, sequenced in a study of cytomegalovirus exposure and HLA in healthy donors. Researchers ran the PCR with 60 Vbeta and 13 Jbeta primers. Repertoires were generated with immunoSEQ multiplex PCR, while TCRdb's copy carries only in-frame clones and drops some. The data show over 100,000 clones, approximately 80% seen once. Sequencing was performed on PBMCs. These receptors were collected from a woman in her forties in good health and CMV-seronegative.

A note on this clone: The same CDR3 arises from other DNA sequences in this sample as well. The J gene is TRBJ2-7, the V gene TRBV9; D is perhaps TRBD2 (5 bases). Germline lookup yields CDR1 SGDLS and CDR2 YYNGEE. V lost 2 bases and J lost 0, with 9 bases in between. There are 14 residues in the CDR3. For the CDR3, the DNA is TGTGCCAGCAGCGTGGTGGGGAGCTCCTACGAGCAGTACTTC. Protein sequence: CASSVVGSSYEQYF.

The chain is built from TRBV6-1 and TRBJ2-5, with D perhaps matching TRBD1 (5 bases). V was clipped by 5 bases and J by 4 bases, with 14 bases between them. The CDR3 consists of 14 residues. In germline, CDR1 is MNHNS, CDR2 SASEGT. CDR3 DNA: TGTGCCAGCAGTCACCTGACAGTTGGAGAGACCCAGTACTTC. It is translated as CASSHLTVGETQYF.

The chain links TRBV7-2 to TRBJ2-2; 7 positions agree with TRBD1. The CDR3 has 14 residues. Trimming at V came to 5 bases and at J to 7 bases, leaving 7 bases not matched to a gene. Germline V lookup: CDR1 SGHTA, CDR2 FQGNSA. CDR3 DNA sequence: TGTGCCAGCAGCCCCACGACAGGGTTCGGGGAGCTGTTTTTT. Translated: CASSPTTGFGELFF. Full variable domain (outside the CDR3, taken from reference TRBV7-2 and TRBJ2-2): GAGVSQSPSNKVTEKGKDVELRCDPISGHTALYWYRQSLGQGLEFLIYFQGNSAPDKSGLPSDRFSAERTGGSVSTLTIQRTQQEDSAVYLCASSPTTGFGELFFGEGSRLTVL.

J is TRBJ2-1 and V is TRBV5-1; 10 bases match TRBD2. Germline CDR1 and CDR2: SGHRS and YFSETQ. With V trimmed by 3 bases and J by 1 base, 10 bases remained unmatched. CDR3 length: 18 amino acids. CDR3 DNA: TGCGCCAGCAGCTCGGGACTAGCGCCGAGAGGGTCCTACAATGAGCAGTTCTTC. It is translated as CASSSGLAPRGSYNEQFF.

The chain recombines TRBV19 with TRBJ2-5, with 9 bases aligning to TRBD1. Germline loops: CDR1 LNHDA, CDR2 SQIVND (reference sequence). The CDR3 covers 14 residues. With 10 bases clipped from V and 4 bases from J, the junction kept 10 bases outside the gene matches. Here the CDR3 reads CATRDRGGRETQYF. The CDR3 DNA reads as TGTGCCACCAGAGACAGGGGGGGGCGAGAGACCCAGTACTTC.

Only a few counts were recorded for this clone. The chain couples TRBV27 to TRBJ2-7; 7 bases are shared with TRBD1. CDR1 and CDR2 (germline): MNHEY, SMNVEV (reference sequence). Germline trimming cut 6 bases from V and 5 bases from J; bases unmatched to any gene: 10. The CDR3 totals 14 residues. CDR3 residues: CASSYFRGNDEQYF. In nucleotides, the CDR3 is TGTGCCAGCAGCTATTTCAGGGGGAATGACGAGCAGTACTTC.

The rearrangement uses TRBV7-9 and TRBJ1-2; 10 bases are shared with TRBD1. CDR1 is SEHNR, CDR2 FQNEAQ, per germline (reference sequence). The V segment lost 0 bases and the J segment 2 bases; nucleotides outside the gene matches: 9. The CDR3 has 18 residues. CDR3 sequence: CASSLALTGQGLNYGYTF. In DNA, the CDR3 is TGTGCCAGCAGCTTAGCCCTAACGGGACAGGGGTTGAACTATGGCTACACCTTC.

The chain is built from TRBV28 and TRBJ2-7; 9 bases match TRBD1. The CDR3 totals 14 residues. Germline CDR1 is MDHEN and CDR2 is SYDVKM. V lost 2 bases to trimming and J lost 7 bases; unmatched junction nucleotides: 6. The CDR3 bases are TGTGCCAGCAGTTTAACAGGGGGCCCCCTGGAGCAGTACTTC. Amino acid sequence: CASSLTGGPLEQYF.

V and J are TRBV29-1 and TRBJ1-2; possible D gene TRBD1, 6 bases. Germline V gene data show CDR1 as SQVTM and CDR2 as ANQGSEA. Deletions cut 1 base from V and 2 bases from J, with 11 bases between. This CDR3 comprises 14 residues. The CDR3 bases are TGCAGCGTTGAAGCGTTGGGGGCGAACTATGGCTACACCTTC. Its translation is CSVEALGANYGYTF. Filled out from reference TRBV29-1 and TRBJ1-2, the complete variable domain reads SAVISQKPSRDICQRGTSLTIQCQVDSQVTMMFWYRQQPGQSLTLIATANQGSEATYESGFVIDKFPISRPNLTFSTLTVSNMSPEDSSIYLCSVEALGANYGYTFGSGTRLTVV.

V usage is TRBV27 and J usage is TRBJ2-3, with 13 bases identical to TRBD2. Unmatched junction bases numbered 8, after V lost 5 bases and J lost 3 bases. The CDR3 extends over 17 amino acids. Germline-derived CDR1 and CDR2 are MNHEY and SMNVEV (reference sequence). The chain's CDR3 is CASSIYWTSGSTDTQYF. DNA of the CDR3: TGTGCCAGCAGTATCTATTGGACTAGCGGGAGTACAGATACGCAGTATTTT.

Only a few counts were recorded for this clone. The chain employs TRBV25-1 and TRBJ2-5; 10 bases match TRBD2. The CDR3 is 17 residues long. Germline CDR1 reads MGHDK; CDR2 reads SYGVNS. J was trimmed by 2 bases and V by 4 bases; bases with no gene match: 10. The CDR3 spells CASSVQKREGGQETQYF. The CDR3 DNA follows: TGTGCCAGCAGTGTCCAAAAGCGGGAGGGAGGGCAAGAGACCCAGTACTTC.

CDR3 nucleotides: TGTGCCAGTAGTAGCCCACAGGGGGCGTCTACTAACTATGGCTACACCTTC. Its protein product is CASSSPQGASTNYGYTF. V gene TRBV19 combines with J gene TRBJ1-2; TRBD1 agrees at 9 bases. This CDR3 region has 17 residues. The V gene's germline CDR1 is LNHDA and CDR2 SQIVND (reference sequence). With V trimmed by 4 bases and J by 0 bases, 9 bases remained unmatched.

This clone was observed a few times. The rearrangement joins TRBV14 to TRBJ1-6, with TRBD1 as a possible D gene (6 bases). Trimming took off 4 bases at V and 7 bases at J, with 11 bases between the two ends. Germline loops: CDR1 SGHDN, CDR2 FVKESK. The CDR3 has 14 amino acids. CDR3 in DNA: TGTGCCAGCAGCCCAGGGGCCCGAAATTCACCCCTCCACTTT. It codes for CASSPGARNSPLHF.

The chain combines TRBV2 with TRBJ1-2; the match to TRBD1 covers 7 bases. With V trimmed by 3 bases and J by 5 bases, 0 bases remained unmatched. Looked up from germline, CDR1 is SNHLY and CDR2 is FYNNEI. The CDR3 spans 12 residues. As DNA, the CDR3 is TGTGCCAGCAGTGAGACAGGGTATGGCTACACCTTC. Translation gives CASSETGYGYTF.

The rearrangement links TRBV19 to TRBJ1-1; TRBD1 might be the D (6 bases). The V gene's germline CDR1 is LNHDA and CDR2 SQIVND (reference sequence). The V end was cut by 9 bases, the J end by 0 bases, with 17 bases between. This CDR3 is 15 amino acids long. The CDR3, as DNA: TGTGCCAGCAAGGAGACAGGCACTATGAACACTGAAGCTTTCTTT. Encoded protein: CASKETGTMNTEAFF.

The CDR3 reads CASNNGGRPTNEQFF. The CDR3 nucleotides are TGTGCCAGCAACAACGGGGGACGCCCGACTAATGAGCAGTTCTTC. The chain employs TRBV9 and TRBJ2-1; weak D call: TRBD2 (6 bases). The CDR3 loop spans 15 amino acids. Germline loops: CDR1 SGDLS, CDR2 YYNGEE. The ends were cut back, 6 bases at V and 7 bases at J, with 20 bases in the middle.